One sample yielded the 10 T cell receptor beta chains listed below, sequenced in a study of T cell repertoires in cytomegalovirus infection. TCRdb used MiXCR to reprocess the reads, holding one entry per CDR3 protein. This table has about 500,000 distinct CDR3 sequences, around a third appearing once. Which antigens these TCRs recognize remains unknown. This sample comprised cultured PBMCs, obtained from culture after CMV antigen stimulation. The receptors here all came from a human donor in good health (CMV status not recorded). Some clones in this sample may be carry-over from other donors' samples.

This clonotype was counted between two and nine times. The CDR3 is CSAAPLAGRTDTQYF. CDR3 bases: TGCAGTGCTGCCCCACTAGCGGGGCGCACAGATACGCAGTATTTT. The V and J genes are TRBV20-1 and TRBJ2-3; 10 nucleotides line up with TRBD2. CDR3 length equals 15 residues. V gave up 5 bases and J gave up 1 base; unmatched junction bases: 6. Germline V gene lookup returns CDR1 DFQATT and CDR2 SNEGSKA (reference sequence).

This rearrangement joins TRBV11-3 to TRBJ2-1; tentatively, D is TRBD2 (6 bases). CDR1 is SGHNT and CDR2 is YENEEA in the germline V gene. The CDR3 extends over 15 amino acids. The V end was cut by 5 bases, the J end by 0 bases, with 11 bases between. The CDR3 loop is CASSQLASSYNEQFF. In nucleotides, the CDR3 is TGTGCCAGCAGCCAACTAGCTAGCTCCTACAATGAGCAGTTCTTC.

This clonotype has ten or more counts. This rearrangement joins TRBV12-3 or TRBV12-4 to TRBJ1-1, with D unclear. V lost 7 bases and J 0 bases, leaving 12 bases between the germline ends. The CDR3 consists of 14 residues. CDR3 sequence: CASIGEDLNTEAFF. The CDR3 bases are TGTGCCAGCATTGGTGAGGACTTGAACACTGAAGCTTTCTTT.

This clonotype was observed at least ten times. V gene TRBV7-2 combines with J gene TRBJ2-2, with D unclear. Per germline, CDR1 SGHTA and CDR2 FQGNSA. There are 14 residues in the CDR3. Trimming cost V 4 bases and J 4 bases, with 10 bases left between them. CDR3: CASSYRDPTGELFF. The CDR3 region has the DNA TGTGCCAGCAGCTACAGAGACCCCACCGGGGAGCTGTTTTTT. Full variable domain (missing parts from reference TRBV7-2 and TRBJ2-2): GAGVSQSPSNKVTEKGKDVELRCDPISGHTALYWYRQSLGQGLEFLIYFQGNSAPDKSGLPSDRFSAERTGGSVSTLTIQRTQQEDSAVYLCASSYRDPTGELFFGEGSRLTVL.

The CDR3 region has the DNA TGTGCCAGCAGCCCGGGGCCTAGCGGGAGTTTCGTAAGCACAGATACGCAGTATTTT. It codes for CASSPGPSGSFVSTDTQYF. The chain links TRBV7-7 to TRBJ2-3, with 10 bases fitting TRBD2. CDR1 SSHAT and CDR2 FNYEAQ come from the germline V gene (reference sequence). This CDR3 has 19 residues. Unmatched junction bases numbered 14, after V lost 5 bases and J lost 0 bases. The full variable domain, rest sourced from reference TRBV7-7 and TRBJ2-3, is GAGVSQSPRYKVTKRGQDVTLRCDPISSHATLYWYQQALGQGPEFLTYFNYEAQPDKSGLPSDRFSAERPEGSISTLTIQRTEQRDSAMYRCASSPGPSGSFVSTDTQYFGPGTRLTVL.

Only a few counts were recorded for this clonotype. CDR3 bases: TGTGCCAGCAGCCAAACTGCGAGCTCCTACAATGAGCAGTTCTTC. It codes for CASSQTASSYNEQFF. The chain has TRBV7-3 and TRBJ2-1, with D unclear. CDR3 length: 15 amino acids. Per germline, CDR1 SGHTA and CDR2 FQGTGA. V lost 5 bases and J lost 0, with 11 bases in between. Using reference TRBV7-3 and TRBJ2-1 for the parts outside the CDR3, the full variable domain is GAGVSQTPSNKVTEKGKYVELRCDPISGHTALYWYRQSLGQGPEFLIYFQGTGAADDSGLPNDRFFAVRPEGSVSTLKIQRTERGDSAVYLCASSQTASSYNEQFFGPGTRLTVL.

The J gene is TRBJ1-1, the V gene TRBV7-6; D gene ambiguous. The V gene's germline CDR1 is SGHVS and CDR2 FNYEAQ. V was pared by 1 base and J by 4 bases, with 16 bases between. CDR3 length equals 16 residues. Here the CDR3 DNA reads TGTGCCAGCAGCTTAGTAGCGAGCCCCTCAGCCACTGAAGCTTTCTTT. It is translated as CASSLVASPSATEAFF.

This clonotype was seen more than once but under ten times. This chain connects TRBV27 to TRBJ2-7; 7 bases map to TRBD1. Germline CDR1 is MNHEY and CDR2 is SMNVEV (reference sequence). After removal of 8 bases from V and 5 bases from J, the junction contained 12 bases not matched to a gene. The length of the CDR3 is 14 residues. CDR3 amino acids: CASGRTGTDHEQYV. CDR3 DNA: TGTGCCAGCGGAAGAACAGGGACAGACCACGAGCAGTACGTC.

The chain employs TRBV7-2 and TRBJ1-6; 10 bases map to TRBD1. Germline V lookup: CDR1 SGHTA, CDR2 FQGNSA. This CDR3 comprises 15 residues. J lost 8 bases, V lost 4 bases, and 5 bases had no gene match. CDR3 sequence reads: CASSWRTGGDSPLHF. In DNA, the CDR3 is TGTGCCAGCAGCTGGCGGACAGGGGGGGATTCACCCCTCCACTTT.

This clonotype was picked up one time. A much larger clonotype is one base distant, so this may be a read error. J is TRBJ2-1 and V is TRBV10-3; D is undetermined. The CDR3 spans 15 residues. Germline CDR1 and CDR2: ENHRY and SYGVKD. The V end was cut by 7 bases, the J end by 5 bases, with 18 bases between. DNA of the CDR3: TGTGCCATCAAATCCTCCAGCGCGAGAGACAATGAGCAGTTCTTC. Protein product: CAIKSSSARDNEQFF.